The text below deals with one TCR beta chain. CDR1 KGHSY and CDR2 FQNENV come from the germline V gene. This CDR3 is 14 amino acids long. Trimming removed 6 bases at V and 4 bases at J, with 12 bases between. Enrollment of patients from Seattle took place during active infection, with longitudinal follow-up. The data stem from a study of blood T cell repertoires in COVID-19. Overall study context: Some COVID-19 samples were acute and others convalescent; all came from the United States, Italy and Spain. PBMCs, B-cell-depleted T cells, or T cells provided the cDNA or gDNA that made up the material.

Original data processing: Amplification with reference gene primers provided the estimates of nucleated cell counts. TCRdb's copy holds only in-frame clones and misses some; the assay was immunoSEQ multiplex PCR. Clone size and V and J calls were adopted from that table, with D and trimming inferred from the DNA. The sample records roughly 460,000 clones, 70% to 90% being singletons. The clonotype comes from a man aged 18 to 30 with COVID-19, enrolled during active disease. Sequenced: peripheral blood. The chain employs TRBV16 and TRBJ1-4, with D perhaps TRBD1 (5 bases). CDR3 in amino acids: CASRRGHSNEKLFF. The CDR3 nucleotides read TGTGCCAGCAGACGTGGACACAGTAATGAAAAACTGTTTTTT.